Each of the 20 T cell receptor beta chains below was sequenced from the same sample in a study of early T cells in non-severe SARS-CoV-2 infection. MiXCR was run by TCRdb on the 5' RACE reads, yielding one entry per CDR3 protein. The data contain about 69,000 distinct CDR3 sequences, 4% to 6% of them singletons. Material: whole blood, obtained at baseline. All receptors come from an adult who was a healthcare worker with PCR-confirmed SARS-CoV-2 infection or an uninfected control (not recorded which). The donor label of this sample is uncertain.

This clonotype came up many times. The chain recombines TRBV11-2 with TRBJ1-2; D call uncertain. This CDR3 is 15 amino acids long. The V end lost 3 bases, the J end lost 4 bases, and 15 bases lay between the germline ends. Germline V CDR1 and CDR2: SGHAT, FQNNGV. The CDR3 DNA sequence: TGTGCCAGCAGCTTGGCTATCCGGACGGTCTATGGCTACACCTTC. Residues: CASSLAIRTVYGYTF.

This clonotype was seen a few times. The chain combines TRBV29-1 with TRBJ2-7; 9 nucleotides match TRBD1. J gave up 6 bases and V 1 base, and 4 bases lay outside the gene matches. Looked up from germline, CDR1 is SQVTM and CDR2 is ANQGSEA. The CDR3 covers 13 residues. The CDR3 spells CSVEGTGASEQYF. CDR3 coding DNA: TGCAGCGTTGAAGGGACAGGGGCTTCCGAGCAGTACTTC.

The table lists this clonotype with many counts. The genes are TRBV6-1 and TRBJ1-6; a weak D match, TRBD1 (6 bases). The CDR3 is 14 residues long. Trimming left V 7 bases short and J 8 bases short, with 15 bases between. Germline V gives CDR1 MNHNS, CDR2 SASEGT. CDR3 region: CASNPGQRDSPLHF. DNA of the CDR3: TGTGCCAGCAACCCTGGACAGCGGGATTCACCCCTCCACTTT.

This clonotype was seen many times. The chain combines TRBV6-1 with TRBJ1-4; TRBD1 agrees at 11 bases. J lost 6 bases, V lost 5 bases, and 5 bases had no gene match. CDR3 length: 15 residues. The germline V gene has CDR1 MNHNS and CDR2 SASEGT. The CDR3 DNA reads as TGTGCCAGCAGTCTTATGGGACAGGGGGATGAAAAACTGTTTTTT. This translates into CASSLMGQGDEKLFF.

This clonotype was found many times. The CDR3 spells CATSDLRDNDSGANVLTF. The CDR3 DNA follows: TGTGCCACCAGTGATTTGAGAGATAATGACTCTGGGGCCAACGTCCTGACTTTC. The chain recombines TRBV24-1 with TRBJ2-6; D gene unclear. This CDR3 is 18 amino acids long. V dropped 0 bases and J dropped 0 bases, with 11 bases sitting between them. Germline V CDR1 and CDR2: KGHDR, SFDVKD.

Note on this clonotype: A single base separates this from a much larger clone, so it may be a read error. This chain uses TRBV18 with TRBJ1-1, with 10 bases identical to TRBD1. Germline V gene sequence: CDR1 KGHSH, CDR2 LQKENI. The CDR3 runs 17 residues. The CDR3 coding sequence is TGTGCCAGCTCGGGACAGGGGATGGGGGAAAGGAACACTGGAGCTTTCTTT. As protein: CASSGQGMGERNTGAFF.

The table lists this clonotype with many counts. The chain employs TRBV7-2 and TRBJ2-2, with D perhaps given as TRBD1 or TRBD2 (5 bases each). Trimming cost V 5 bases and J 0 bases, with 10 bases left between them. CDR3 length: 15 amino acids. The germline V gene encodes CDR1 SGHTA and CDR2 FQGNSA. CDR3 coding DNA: TGTGCCAGCAGCGCCGGGACCGCGAACACCGGGGAGCTGTTTTTT. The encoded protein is CASSAGTANTGELFF. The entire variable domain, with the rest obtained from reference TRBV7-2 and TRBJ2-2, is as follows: GAGVSQSPSNKVTEKGKDVELRCDPISGHTALYWYRQSLGQGLEFLIYFQGNSAPDKSGLPSDRFSAERTGGSVSTLTIQRTQQEDSAVYLCASSAGTANTGELFFGEGSRLTVL.

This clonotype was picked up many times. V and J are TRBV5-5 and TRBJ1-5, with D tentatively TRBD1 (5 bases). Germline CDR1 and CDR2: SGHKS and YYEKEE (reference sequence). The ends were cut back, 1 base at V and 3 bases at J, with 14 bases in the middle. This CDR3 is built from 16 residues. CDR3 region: CASSLRSGSSNQPQHF. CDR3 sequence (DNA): TGTGCCAGCAGCTTGCGGTCAGGGAGTTCCAATCAGCCCCAGCATTTT.

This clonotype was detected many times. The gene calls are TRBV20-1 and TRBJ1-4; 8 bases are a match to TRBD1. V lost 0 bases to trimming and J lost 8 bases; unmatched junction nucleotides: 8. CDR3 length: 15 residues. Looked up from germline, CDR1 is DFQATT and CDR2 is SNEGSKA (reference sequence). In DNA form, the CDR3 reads TGCAGTGCTAGAGATCTAGACAGGGGAGGCGAAAAACTGTTTTTT. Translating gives CSARDLDRGGEKLFF.

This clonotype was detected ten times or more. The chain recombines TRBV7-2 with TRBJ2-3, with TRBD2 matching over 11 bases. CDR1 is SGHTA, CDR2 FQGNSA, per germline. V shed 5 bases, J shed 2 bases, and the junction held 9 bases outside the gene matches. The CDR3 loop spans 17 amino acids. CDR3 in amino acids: CASSPGTSGKNTDTQYF. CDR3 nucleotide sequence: TGTGCCAGCAGCCCCGGGACTAGCGGAAAGAACACAGATACGCAGTATTTT.

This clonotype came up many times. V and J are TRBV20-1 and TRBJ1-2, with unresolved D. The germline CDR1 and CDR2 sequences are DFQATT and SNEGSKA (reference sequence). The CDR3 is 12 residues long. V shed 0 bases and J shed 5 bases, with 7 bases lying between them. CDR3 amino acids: CSARDPNYGYTF. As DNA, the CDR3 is TGCAGTGCTAGAGATCCCAATTATGGCTACACCTTC.

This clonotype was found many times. CDR3 coding DNA: TGTGCCAGTAACAGGGCCCCCTACGAGCAGTACTTC. This sequence encodes CASNRAPYEQYF. The chain combines TRBV12-3 or TRBV12-4 with TRBJ2-7; possibly TRBD1 for D (6 bases). The CDR3 has 12 amino acids. V was pared by 9 bases and J by 2 bases, with 11 bases between.

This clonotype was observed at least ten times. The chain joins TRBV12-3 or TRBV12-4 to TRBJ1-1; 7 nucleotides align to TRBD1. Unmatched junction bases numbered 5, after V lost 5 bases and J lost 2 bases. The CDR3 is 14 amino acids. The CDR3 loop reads CASSPGDSNTEAFF. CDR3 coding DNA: TGTGCCAGCAGTCCTGGGGACAGCAACACTGAAGCTTTCTTT.

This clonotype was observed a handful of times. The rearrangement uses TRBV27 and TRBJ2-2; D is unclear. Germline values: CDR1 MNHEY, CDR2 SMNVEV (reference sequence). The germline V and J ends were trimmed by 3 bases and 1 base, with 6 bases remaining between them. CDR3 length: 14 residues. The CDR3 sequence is CASSLNGNTGELFF. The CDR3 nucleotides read TGTGCCAGCAGTTTGAACGGGAACACCGGGGAGCTGTTTTTT.

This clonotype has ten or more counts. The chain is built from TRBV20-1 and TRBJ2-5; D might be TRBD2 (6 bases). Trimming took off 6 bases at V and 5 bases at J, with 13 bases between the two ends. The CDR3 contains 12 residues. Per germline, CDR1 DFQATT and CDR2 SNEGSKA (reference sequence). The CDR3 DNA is TGCAGTGCCAAACTAGCCGATGAGACCCAGTACTTC. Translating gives CSAKLADETQYF.

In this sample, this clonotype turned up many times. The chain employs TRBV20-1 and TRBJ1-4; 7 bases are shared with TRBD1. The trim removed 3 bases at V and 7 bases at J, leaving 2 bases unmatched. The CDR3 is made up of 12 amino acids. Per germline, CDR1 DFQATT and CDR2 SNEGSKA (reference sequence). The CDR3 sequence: CSARAGGEKLFF. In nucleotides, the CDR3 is TGCAGTGCTAGGGCAGGGGGTGAAAAACTGTTTTTT.

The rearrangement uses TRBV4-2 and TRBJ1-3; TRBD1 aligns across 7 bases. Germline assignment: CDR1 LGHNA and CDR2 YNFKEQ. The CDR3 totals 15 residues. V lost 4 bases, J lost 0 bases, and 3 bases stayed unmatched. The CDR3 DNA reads TGTGCCAGCAGCCCCGGACAGGACTCTGGAAACACCATATATTTT. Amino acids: CASSPGQDSGNTIYF.

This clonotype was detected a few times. CDR3 in amino acids: CASGTTSGGTDTQYF. CDR3 bases: TGTGCCAGCGGCACGACTAGCGGGGGGACAGATACGCAGTATTTT. The genes are TRBV11-3 and TRBJ2-3, with 13 bases aligning to TRBD2. Germline CDR1 is SGHNT and CDR2 is YENEEA. V was clipped by 8 bases and J by 3 bases; unmatched bases: 5. The CDR3 is 15 residues long.

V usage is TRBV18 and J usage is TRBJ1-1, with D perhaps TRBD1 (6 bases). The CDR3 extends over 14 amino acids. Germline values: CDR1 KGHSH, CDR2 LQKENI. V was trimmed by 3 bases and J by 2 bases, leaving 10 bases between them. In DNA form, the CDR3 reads TGTGCCAGCTCACCCCGGGACATCAACACTGAAGCTTTCTTT. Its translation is CASSPRDINTEAFF.

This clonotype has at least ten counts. The CDR3 coding sequence is TGTGCCAGCACCAGTGTTAGTCGTGCACCGAACACCGGGGAGCTGTTTTTT. It yields the protein CASTSVSRAPNTGELFF. The chain has TRBV27 and TRBJ2-2; no clear D gene. Trimming stripped 7 bases from V and 0 bases from J, with 18 bases between. Per germline, CDR1 MNHEY and CDR2 SMNVEV (reference sequence). This CDR3 is 17 amino acids long.